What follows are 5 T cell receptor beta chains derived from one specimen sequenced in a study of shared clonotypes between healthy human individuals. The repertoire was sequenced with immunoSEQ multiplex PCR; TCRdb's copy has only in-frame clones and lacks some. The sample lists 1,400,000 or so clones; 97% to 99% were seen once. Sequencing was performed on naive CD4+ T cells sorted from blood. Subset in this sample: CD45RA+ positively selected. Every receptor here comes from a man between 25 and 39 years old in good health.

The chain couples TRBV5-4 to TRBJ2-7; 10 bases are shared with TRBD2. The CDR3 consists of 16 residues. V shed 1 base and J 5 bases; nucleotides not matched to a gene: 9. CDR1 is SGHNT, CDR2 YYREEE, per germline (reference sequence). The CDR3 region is CASSLPARLAGDEQYF. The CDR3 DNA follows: TGTGCCAGCAGCTTGCCCGCGCGGCTAGCGGGAGACGAGCAGTACTTC.

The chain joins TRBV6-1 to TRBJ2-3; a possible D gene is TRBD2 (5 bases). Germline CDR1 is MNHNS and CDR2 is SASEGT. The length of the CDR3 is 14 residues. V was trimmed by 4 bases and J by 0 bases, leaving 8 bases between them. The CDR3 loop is CASSVASSTDTQYF. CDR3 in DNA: TGTGCCAGCAGTGTGGCTAGCAGCACAGATACGCAGTATTTT.

CDR3 DNA sequence: TGTGCCATACAACAGGGTCTTAATGAAAAACTGTTTTTT. It yields the protein CAIQQGLNEKLFF. The chain joins TRBV10-3 to TRBJ1-4; tentatively, D is TRBD1 (6 bases). CDR1 and CDR2 from the germline V gene are ENHRY and SYGVKD. Trimming left V 9 bases short and J 4 bases short, with 12 bases between. This CDR3 is 13 amino acids long.

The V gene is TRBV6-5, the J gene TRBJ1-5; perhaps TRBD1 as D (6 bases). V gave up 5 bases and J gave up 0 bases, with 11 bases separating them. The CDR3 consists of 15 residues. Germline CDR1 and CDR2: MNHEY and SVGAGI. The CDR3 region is CASSRGGASNQPQHF. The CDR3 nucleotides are TGTGCCAGCAGTAGGGGGGGGGCTAGCAATCAGCCCCAGCATTTT.

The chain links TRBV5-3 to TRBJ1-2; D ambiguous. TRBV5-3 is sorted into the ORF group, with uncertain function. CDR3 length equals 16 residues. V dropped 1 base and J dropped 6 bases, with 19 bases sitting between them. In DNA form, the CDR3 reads TGTGCCAGAAGCTTGAGGTTGGGAAAGGGAAGAGATGGCTACACCTTC. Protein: CARSLRLGKGRDGYTF.